This entry describes one TCR beta chain. V shed 0 bases and J shed 0 bases, with 6 bases lying between them. The V gene's germline CDR1 is LGHNA and CDR2 YNFKEQ. The CDR3 spans 16 residues. Produced via immunoSEQ multiplex PCR; TCRdb's table is partial and in-frame only. The table lists about 60,000 clones, around 93% of them singletons. These data come from a study of T cell changes during pregnancy in multiple sclerosis. Sequencing was performed on peripheral blood, taken in the first trimester of pregnancy. The source is a female donor with multiple sclerosis, enrolled in a pregnancy study. The chain links TRBV4-2 to TRBJ2-6, with D unclear. The CDR3 sequence is CASSQDVSSGANVLTF. The CDR3 region has the DNA TGTGCCAGCAGCCAAGATGTGAGCTCTGGGGCCAACGTCCTGACTTTC.